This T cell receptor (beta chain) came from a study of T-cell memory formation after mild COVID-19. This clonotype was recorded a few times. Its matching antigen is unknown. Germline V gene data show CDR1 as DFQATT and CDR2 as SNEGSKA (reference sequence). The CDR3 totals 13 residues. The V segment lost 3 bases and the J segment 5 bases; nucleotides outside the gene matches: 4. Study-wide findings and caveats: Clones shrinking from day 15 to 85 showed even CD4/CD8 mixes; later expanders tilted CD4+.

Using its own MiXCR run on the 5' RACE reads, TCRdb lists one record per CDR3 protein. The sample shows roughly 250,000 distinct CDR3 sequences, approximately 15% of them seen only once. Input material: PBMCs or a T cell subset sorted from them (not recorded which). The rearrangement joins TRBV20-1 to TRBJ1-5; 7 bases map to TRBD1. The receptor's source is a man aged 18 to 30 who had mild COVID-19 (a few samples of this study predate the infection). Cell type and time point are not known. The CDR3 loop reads CSASDREDQPQHF. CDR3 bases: TGCAGTGCTAGCGACAGGGAGGATCAGCCCCAGCATTTT.